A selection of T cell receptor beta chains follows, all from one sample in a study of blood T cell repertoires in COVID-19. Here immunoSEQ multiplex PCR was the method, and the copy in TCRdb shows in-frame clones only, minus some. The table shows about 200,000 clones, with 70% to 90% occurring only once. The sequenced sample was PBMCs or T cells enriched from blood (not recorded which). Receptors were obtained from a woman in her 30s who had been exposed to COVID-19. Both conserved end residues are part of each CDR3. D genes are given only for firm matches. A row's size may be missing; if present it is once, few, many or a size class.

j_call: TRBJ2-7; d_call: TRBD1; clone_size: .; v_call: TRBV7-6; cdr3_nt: TGTGCCAGCAGCTTAACAGGGGGGACCTACGAGCAGTACTTC; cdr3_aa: CASSLTGGTYEQYF
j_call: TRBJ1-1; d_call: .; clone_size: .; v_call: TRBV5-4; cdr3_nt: TGTGCCAGCAGCTTGGCCGGGACAATGAGGACTGAAGCTTTCTTT; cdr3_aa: CASSLAGTMRTEAFF
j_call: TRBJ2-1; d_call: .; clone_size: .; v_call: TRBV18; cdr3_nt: TGTGCCAGCTCACCGAGCTTCTCCTACAATGAGCAGTTCTTC; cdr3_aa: CASSPSFSYNEQFF
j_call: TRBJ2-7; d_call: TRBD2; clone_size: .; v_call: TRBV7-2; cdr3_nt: TGTGCCAGCAGCACCGACAGCGGGGGATCCTACGAGCAGTACTTC; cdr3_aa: CASSTDSGGSYEQYF
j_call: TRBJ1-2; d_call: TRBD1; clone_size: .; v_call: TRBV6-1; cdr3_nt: TGTGCCAGCAGTGAATGGGCAGGGGGCGAAAACTATGGCTACACCTTC; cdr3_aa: CASSEWAGGENYGYTF
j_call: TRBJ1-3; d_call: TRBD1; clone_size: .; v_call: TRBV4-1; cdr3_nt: TGCGCCAGCAGCCAAGATCCCCCCGACAGGGAAGGAGGCTCTGGAAACACCATATATTTT; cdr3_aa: CASSQDPPDREGGSGNTIYF
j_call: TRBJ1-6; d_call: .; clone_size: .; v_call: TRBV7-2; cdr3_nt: TGTGCCAGCAGCTCACAGGGTTTCTCACCCCTCCACTTT; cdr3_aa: CASSSQGFSPLHF
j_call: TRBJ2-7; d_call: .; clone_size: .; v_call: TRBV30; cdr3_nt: TGTGCCTGGACCGAGGGCGACCGGCGGGCTACCTACGAGCAGTACTTC; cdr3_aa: CAWTEGDRRATYEQYF
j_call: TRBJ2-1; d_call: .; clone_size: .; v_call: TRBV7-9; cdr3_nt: TGTGCCAGCAGCCCAGGAGAGGGCAGCTCCTACAATGAGCAGTTCTTC; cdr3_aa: CASSPGEGSSYNEQFF
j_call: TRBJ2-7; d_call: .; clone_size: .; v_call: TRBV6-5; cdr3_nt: TGTGCCAGCGCGCAGGGCCAACCCTACGAGCAGTACTTC; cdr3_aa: CASAQGQPYEQYF
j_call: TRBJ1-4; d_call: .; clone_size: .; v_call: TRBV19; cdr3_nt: TGTGCCAGTAGTCCCGTCGAGGAAAAACTGTTTTTT; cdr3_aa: CASSPVEEKLFF
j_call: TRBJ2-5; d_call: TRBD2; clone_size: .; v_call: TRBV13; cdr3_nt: TGTGCCAGCAGCTTAGAGCGGGGGGGCATGGAGACCCAGTACTTC; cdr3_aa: CASSLERGGMETQYF
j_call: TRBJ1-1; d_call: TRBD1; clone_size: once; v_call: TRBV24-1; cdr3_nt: TGTGCCACCACGTCTCCTGGACAGGCTGGCACTGAAGCTTTCTTT; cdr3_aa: CATTSPGQAGTEAFF
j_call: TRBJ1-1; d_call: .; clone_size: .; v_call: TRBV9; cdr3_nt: TGTGCCAGCAGCGTAGCCGGGGGGACCACTGAAGCTTTCTTT; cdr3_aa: CASSVAGGTTEAFF
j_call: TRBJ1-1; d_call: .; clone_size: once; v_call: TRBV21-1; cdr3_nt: TGTGCCAGCAGCAACCCCAAGGACAGGAGGGTCCCCATGAACACTGAAGCTTTCTTT; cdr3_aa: CASSNPKDRRVPMNTEAFF
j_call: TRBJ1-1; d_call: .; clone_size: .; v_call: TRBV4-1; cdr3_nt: TGCGCCAGCAGCCAAGAACCGGGGGTGAACACTGAAGCTTTCTTT; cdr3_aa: CASSQEPGVNTEAFF
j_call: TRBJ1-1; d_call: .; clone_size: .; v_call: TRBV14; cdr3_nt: TGTGCCAGCAGCCAACAGGTTGTGAACACTGAAGCTTTCTTT; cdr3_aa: CASSQQVVNTEAFF
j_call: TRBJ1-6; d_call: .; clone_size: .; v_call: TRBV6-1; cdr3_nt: TGTGCCAGCAGTGAACAGTCCTCCTATAATTCACCCCTCCACTTT; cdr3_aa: CASSEQSSYNSPLHF
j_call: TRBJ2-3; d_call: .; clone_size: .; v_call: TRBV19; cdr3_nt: TGTGCCAGTAGTATAGCTCCAGTTAAGGATACGCAGTATTTT; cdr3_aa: CASSIAPVKDTQYF
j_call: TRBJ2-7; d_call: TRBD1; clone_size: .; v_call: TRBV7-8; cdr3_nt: TGTGCCAGCAGGGGGACAGGCTCCTACGAGCAGTACTTC; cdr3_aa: CASRGTGSYEQYF
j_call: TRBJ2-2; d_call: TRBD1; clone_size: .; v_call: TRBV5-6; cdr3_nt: TGTGCCAGCAGCAAGACAGGGGGCGGGTTAAACACCGGGGAGCTGTTTTTT; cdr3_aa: CASSKTGGGLNTGELFF
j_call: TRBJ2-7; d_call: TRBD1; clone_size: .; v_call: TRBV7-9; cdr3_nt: TGTGCCAGCAGCTTAGGGGACAGTAGATACGAGCAGTACTTC; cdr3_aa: CASSLGDSRYEQYF
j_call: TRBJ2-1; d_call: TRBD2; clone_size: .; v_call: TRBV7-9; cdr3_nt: TGTGCCAGCAGCTTATTCGGGGGGGCTCACAATGAGCAGTTCTTC; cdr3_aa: CASSLFGGAHNEQFF
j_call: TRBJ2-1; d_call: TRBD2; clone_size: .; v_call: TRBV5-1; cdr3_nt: TGCGCCAGCAGTCTGCGGACTAGGGGCAATGAGCAGTTCTTC; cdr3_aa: CASSLRTRGNEQFF
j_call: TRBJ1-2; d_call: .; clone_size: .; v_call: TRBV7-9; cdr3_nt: TGTGCCAGCAGCTTAGGACAGGTTAACTATGGCTACACCTTC; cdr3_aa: CASSLGQVNYGYTF
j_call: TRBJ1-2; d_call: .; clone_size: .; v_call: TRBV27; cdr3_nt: TGTGCCAGCAACAATGGACGGGGCTATGGCTACACCTTC; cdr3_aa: CASNNGRGYGYTF
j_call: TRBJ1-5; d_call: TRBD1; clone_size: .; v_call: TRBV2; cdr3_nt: TGTGCCAGCAGGAAGGGGGCTTTGGCGAATCAGCCCCAGCATTTT; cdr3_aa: CASRKGALANQPQHF
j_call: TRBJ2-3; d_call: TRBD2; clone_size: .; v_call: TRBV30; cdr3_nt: TGTGCCTGGAGTAGGACTAGCAACCGGGATACGCAGTATTTT; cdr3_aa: CAWSRTSNRDTQYF
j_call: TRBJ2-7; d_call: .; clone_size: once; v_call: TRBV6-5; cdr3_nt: TGTGCCAGCAGCGGGGATTACTACGAGCAGTACTTC; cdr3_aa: CASSGDYYEQYF
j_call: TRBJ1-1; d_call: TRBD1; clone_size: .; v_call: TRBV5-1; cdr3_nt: TGCGCCAGCCGCCTGACAGGGCCAATGAACACTGAAGCTTTCTTT; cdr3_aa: CASRLTGPMNTEAFF
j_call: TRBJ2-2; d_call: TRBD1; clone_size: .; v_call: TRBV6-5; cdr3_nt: TGTGCCAGCAGCCACGGACAGGGGATTACCGGGGAGCTGTTTTTT; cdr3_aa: CASSHGQGITGELFF
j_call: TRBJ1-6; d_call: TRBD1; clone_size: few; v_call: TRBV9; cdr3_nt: TGTGCCAGCAGCGTAGACCCCCACAGGGGGGATTCACCCCTCCACTTT; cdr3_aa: CASSVDPHRGDSPLHF